The rows below give T cell receptor beta chains drawn from one sample of a study of response to subunit inactivated influenza vaccine. TCRdb used MiXCR to reprocess the RT-PCR reads, holding one entry per CDR3 protein. The sample shows roughly 500,000 distinct CDR3 sequences, about 15% of them seen only once. Material: CD4+ T cells sorted from PBMCs, obtained around 2 years after vaccination. The source is a man aged 50 to 75 who received an inactivated influenza vaccine. The CDR3 runs from the conserved cysteine through the conserved F or W. A D gene is named only where the DNA matches it firmly. The size of a clone is reported for some rows only, either as once, few or many, or as a class for expanded clones.

v_gene	d_gene	abundance	j_gene	CDR3nt	CDR3aa
TRBV7-9	NA	few	TRBJ1-6	TGTGCCAGCAGCTTATCAGGGGTCGGCTCACCCCTCCACTTT	CASSLSGVGSPLHF
TRBV11-1	TRBD1	few	TRBJ2-2	TGTGCCAGCAGCTTCGAACCGGGACAGGGGGTTTCTGCCGGGGAGCTGTTTTTT	CASSFEPGQGVSAGELFF
TRBV29-1	NA	many	TRBJ2-3	TGCAGCGTTGCCCCCTCCACAGATACGCAGTATTTT	CSVAPSTDTQYF
TRBV29-1	NA	NA	TRBJ1-5	TGCAGCGTTGCTGTCGGGGCCAATCAGCCCCAGCATTTT	CSVAVGANQPQHF
TRBV3-1	NA	NA	TRBJ2-2	TGTGCCAGCAGCCCTTTCGGGAGAACGAACACCGGGGAGCTGTTTTTT	CASSPFGRTNTGELFF
TRBV11-2	NA	many	TRBJ2-3	TGTGCCAGCAGCTTAGAACTATCAGATACGCAGTATTTT	CASSLELSDTQYF
TRBV20-1	TRBD1	NA	TRBJ2-7	TGCAGTGGCTGGGACAGGGTGCGGCAGTACTTC	CSGWDRVRQYF
TRBV12-3/TRBV12-4	NA	many	TRBJ1-1	TGTGCCAGCAGTCCAACACCTGACAAGAACACTGAAGCTTTCTTT	CASSPTPDKNTEAFF
TRBV4-2	NA	NA	TRBJ1-3	TGTGCCAGCAGCCAAGGTGGGGTTGCGCAGGGCGACACCATATATTTT	CASSQGGVAQGDTIYF
TRBV9	NA	NA	TRBJ2-1	TGTGCCAGCAGCGTAGTAAGCGAGGGTGAGCAGTTCTTC	CASSVVSEGEQFF
TRBV20-1	NA	NA	TRBJ1-5	TGCAGTGCTAGACACCTTAGCAATCAGCCCCAGCATTTT	CSARHLSNQPQHF
TRBV4-3	TRBD2	many	TRBJ2-1	TGCGCCAGCAGCCAAGATATGGGGACTAGCGGGAGTGTCTATGAGCAGTTCTTC	CASSQDMGTSGSVYEQFF
TRBV5-1	NA	few	TRBJ1-2	TGCGCCAGCAGCTTGGGGGACGGCGGCTACACCTTC	CASSLGDGGYTF
TRBV10-3	TRBD1	few	TRBJ2-5	TGTGCCATCAGCGGACAGGGGGCTCAAGAGACCCAGTACTTC	CAISGQGAQETQYF
TRBV6-5	NA	few	TRBJ2-5	TGTGCCAGCAGTTTACCCGGCAGCCAAGAGACCCAGTACTTC	CASSLPGSQETQYF
TRBV18	TRBD1	few	TRBJ2-5	TGTGCCAGCTCAGCGGACAGGGTGGAGACCCAGTACTTC	CASSADRVETQYF
TRBV11-2	NA	few	TRBJ1-3	TGTGCCAGCAGCATATTACAGGGAAACACCATATATTTT	CASSILQGNTIYF
TRBV5-6	NA	NA	TRBJ2-5	TGTGCCAGCAGCTCCCACGCGGGGTGGAAGACCCAGTACTTC	CASSSHAGWKTQYF
TRBV27	TRBD1	few	TRBJ2-7	TGTGCCAGCGGATCCGGGACAGGGGGCTACGAGCAGTACTTC	CASGSGTGGYEQYF
TRBV6-1	NA	NA	TRBJ1-4	TGTGCCAGCAGGAGGGACTTTGCAACTAATGAAAAACTGTTTTTT	CASRRDFATNEKLFF
TRBV29-1	TRBD1	NA	TRBJ2-7	TGCAGCGTCACACAGGGGGAATGGTACGAGCAGTACTTC	CSVTQGEWYEQYF
TRBV3-1	NA	NA	TRBJ2-5	TGTGCCAGCAGCCGACTAACCCAGGGGACCCAGTACTTC	CASSRLTQGTQYF
TRBV7-2	TRBD2	few	TRBJ2-3	TGTGCCAGCAGCTTAGCTACAGCGGGGGGGCGGTATACGCAGTATTTT	CASSLATAGGRYTQYF
TRBV29-1	TRBD1	NA	TRBJ2-1	TGCAGCGGTGACGGGACAGGGGTCGACAATGAGCAGTTCTTC	CSGDGTGVDNEQFF
TRBV12-3/TRBV12-4	NA	few	TRBJ1-3	TGTGCCAGCAGCCGATTGGGGGGCTCTGGAAACACCATATATTTT	CASSRLGGSGNTIYF
TRBV6-5	NA	NA	TRBJ1-6	TGTGCCAGCAGTTACACAACGAGATCTTTAAATTCACCCCTCCACTTT	CASSYTTRSLNSPLHF
TRBV5-5	NA	few	TRBJ2-3	TGTGCCAGCAGCTGGTCCCCCACAGATACGCAGTATTTT	CASSWSPTDTQYF
TRBV10-3	NA	NA	TRBJ1-5	TGTGCCATCAGTGAGTCTACCAGGGACAATCAGCCCCAGCATTTT	CAISESTRDNQPQHF
TRBV11-2	NA	few	TRBJ1-1	TGTGCCAGCAGCTTATTAAGGCAGATGAACACTGAAGCTTTCTTT	CASSLLRQMNTEAFF
TRBV7-2	TRBD1	NA	TRBJ2-7	TGTGCCAGCAGCTCCGGGACAGGGTTCTACGAGCAGTACTTC	CASSSGTGFYEQYF
TRBV28	TRBD2	many	TRBJ2-5	TGTGCCAGCAGTTTTGCGGGGGGGCAGGAGACCCAGTACTTC	CASSFAGGQETQYF
TRBV20-1	TRBD1	NA	TRBJ2-1	TGCTGTGCTAGAGGTTTGAGTGGGTCCAGGGGGCGGTACAATGAGCAGTTCTTC	CCARGLSGSRGRYNEQFF
TRBV3-1	NA	few	TRBJ2-5	TGTGCCAGCAGCCAAGGGGGGCGGCTAGCGACCCAGTACTTC	CASSQGGRLATQYF
TRBV7-9	TRBD1	NA	TRBJ2-3	TGTGCCAGCAGCACTACAGGGGGCTGGGGAGATACGCAGTATTTT	CASSTTGGWGDTQYF
TRBV4-3	TRBD1	few	TRBJ1-2	TGCGCCAGCAGCCAAGTGGGACAGGGAGGTTCTAACTATGGCTACACCTTC	CASSQVGQGGSNYGYTF
TRBV7-2	NA	NA	TRBJ1-3	TGTGCCAGCAGCTCCTTAGCAGGAAACACCATATATTTT	CASSSLAGNTIYF
TRBV7-2	NA	NA	TRBJ1-5	TGTGCCAGCAGGCCTGGCGGATTCGGCAATCAGCCCCAGCATTTT	CASRPGGFGNQPQHF
TRBV20-1	NA	few	TRBJ1-3	TGCAGTGCCCTGGAAGGGTCGGGGACTGGAAACACCATATATTTT	CSALEGSGTGNTIYF
TRBV2	NA	many	TRBJ2-5	TGTGCCAGCAGTGAGACAGGCACCTCCGGGACCCAGTACTTC	CASSETGTSGTQYF
TRBV28	NA	NA	TRBJ1-2	TGTGCCAGCAGGCTAGGGGAAGCTAACTATGGCTACACCTTC	CASRLGEANYGYTF
TRBV5-5	TRBD1	NA	TRBJ1-1	TGTGCCAGCAGCTTGGACAGGGGGCGGGTTGAAGCTTTCTTT	CASSLDRGRVEAFF
TRBV20-1	TRBD2	few	TRBJ2-1	TGCAGTGCTAGTGTATTACCCGGACTAGCGGGAGAAAAGGATGAGCAGTTCTTC	CSASVLPGLAGEKDEQFF
TRBV28	TRBD2	NA	TRBJ2-1	TGTGCCAGCCTTGGGCTAGCGGGAGTTGGATACAATGAGCAGTTCTTC	CASLGLAGVGYNEQFF
TRBV4-2	NA	NA	TRBJ2-3	TGTGCCAGCAGCCAAGAGTCGAAAGATACGCAGTATTTT	CASSQESKDTQYF
TRBV27	TRBD2	few	TRBJ2-3	TGTGCCAGCAGTCTACTAGCGGGGCAAGGCACAGATACGCAGTATTTT	CASSLLAGQGTDTQYF
TRBV20-1	TRBD2	few	TRBJ2-1	TGCAGTGCCAGCCGGGCTAGCGGCTTCTCCTACAATGAGCAGTTCTTC	CSASRASGFSYNEQFF
TRBV28	NA	few	TRBJ2-5	TGTGCCAGCAAAACAGGGGGGGGCGAGACCCAGTACTTC	CASKTGGGETQYF
TRBV7-9	NA	few	TRBJ2-7	TGTGCCAGCAGCTTAGCTGTGACAGGCTACGAGCAGTACTTC	CASSLAVTGYEQYF
TRBV28	TRBD1	NA	TRBJ1-5	TGTGCCAGCAGTTTCGTACAGGGGCTCAATCAGCCCCAGCATTTT	CASSFVQGLNQPQHF
TRBV5-1	NA	NA	TRBJ2-7	TGCGCCAGCAGCAAGTTAGGTGAATTGTACGAGCAGTACTTC	CASSKLGELYEQYF
TRBV20-1	TRBD2	NA	TRBJ2-5	TGCAGTGCCCTGCGGGGCGGGGGAGAGACCCAGTACTTC	CSALRGGGETQYF
TRBV11-2	NA	once	TRBJ2-7	TGTGCCAGCAGCCAATCCTACGGGACCTACGAGCAGTACTTC	CASSQSYGTYEQYF